What follows are 16 T cell receptor beta chains derived from one specimen sequenced in a study of blood T cell repertoires in COVID-19. The repertoire was sequenced with immunoSEQ multiplex PCR; TCRdb's copy has only in-frame clones and lacks some. The sample records 55,000 or so clones, approximately 90% being singletons. The sequencing sample was made of peripheral blood. These TCRs come from a man aged 40-50 years with acute or convalescent COVID-19.

V gene TRBV7-3 combines with J gene TRBJ2-2; TRBD2 agrees at 8 bases. V was clipped by 5 bases and J by 5 bases; unmatched bases: 4. Germline CDR1 SGHTA, CDR2 FQGTGA. The CDR3 runs 14 residues. Here the CDR3 DNA reads TGTGCCAGCAGCCCCGGGACTAGGACCGGGGAGCTGTTTTTT. Translation gives CASSPGTRTGELFF.

The chain combines TRBV7-9 with TRBJ1-2, with TRBD1 as a possible D gene (5 bases). V lost 1 base, J lost 5 bases, and 14 bases lay in between. Germline V gives CDR1 SEHNR, CDR2 FQNEAQ (reference sequence). The CDR3 runs to 15 residues. This CDR3 reads CASSLVDGQAYGYTF. CDR3 coding DNA: TGTGCCAGCAGCTTAGTCGACGGACAAGCATATGGCTACACCTTC.

The genes are TRBV2 and TRBJ1-4; 9 bases fit TRBD1. With 7 bases clipped from V and 8 bases from J, the junction kept 8 bases outside the gene matches. Germline CDR1 and CDR2: SNHLY and FYNNEI. This CDR3 region has 14 residues. The CDR3 loop is CASKGTGGREKLFF. The CDR3 coding sequence is TGTGCCAGCAAGGGAACAGGGGGCCGAGAAAAACTGTTTTTT.

The rearrangement links TRBV7-6 to TRBJ1-5; D call uncertain. The V end lost 0 bases, the J end lost 6 bases, and 12 bases lay between the germline ends. The CDR3 totals 15 residues. Per germline, CDR1 SGHVS and CDR2 FNYEAQ. This CDR3 reads CASSLATGMGQPQHF. In DNA, the CDR3 is TGTGCCAGCAGCTTAGCGACCGGGATGGGTCAGCCCCAGCATTTT.

The chain joins TRBV19 to TRBJ1-5; 9 positions match TRBD1. Germline V gives CDR1 LNHDA, CDR2 SQIVND (reference sequence). The CDR3 length is 18 residues. V shed 5 bases and J 2 bases; nucleotides not matched to a gene: 13. CDR3 nucleotide sequence: TGTGCCAGTAGTCCATCGGCTCCGGGACAGGGAGGCAATCAGCCCCAGCATTTT. Translated, it gives CASSPSAPGQGGNQPQHF.

The rearrangement joins TRBV9 to TRBJ1-5, with 8 bases matching TRBD1. In germline, CDR1 is SGDLS, CDR2 YYNGEE. V dropped 4 bases and J dropped 6; count of bases not matched to a gene: 6. CDR3 size: 14 residues. CDR3 DNA: TGTGCCAGCAGCCGCACAGGGGGAGGTCAGCCCCAGCATTTT. It yields the protein CASSRTGGGQPQHF.

In this sample, this clone turned up once. This chain links TRBV5-1 with TRBJ2-7; 7 nucleotides agree with TRBD2. Germline CDR1 is SGHRS and CDR2 is YFSETQ. The CDR3 is made up of 15 amino acids. V shed 9 bases and J 2 bases; nucleotides not matched to a gene: 14. CDR3 coding DNA: TGCGCCACCCCGCGATGGGAGCGGGAACCCTACGAGCAGTACTTC. Amino acids: CATPRWEREPYEQYF.

The chain is built from TRBV25-1 and TRBJ2-3, with 9 positions matching TRBD2. The CDR3 totals 16 residues. CDR1 and CDR2 (germline): MGHDK, SYGVNS. V lost 5 bases, J lost 2 bases, and 8 bases stayed unmatched. In DNA, the CDR3 is TGTGCCAGCAGTAGAAGTAGCGGGAGTGTCACAGATACGCAGTATTTT. It specifies CASSRSSGSVTDTQYF.

V and J are TRBV19 and TRBJ2-7; TRBD1 matches at 8 bases. Trimming took 6 bases from V and 6 from J; bases not matched to a gene: 4. Germline CDR1 reads LNHDA; CDR2 reads SQIVND (reference sequence). CDR3 length: 12 residues. DNA of the CDR3: TGTGCCAGTAGGATACAGGGGGGCGAGCAGTACTTC. Translation: CASRIQGGEQYF.

The genes are TRBV18 and TRBJ1-1; D is unresolved. The V gene's germline CDR1 is KGHSH and CDR2 LQKENI. With 3 bases removed from V and 2 bases from J, the gap between germline ends came to 7 bases. There are 13 residues in the CDR3. CDR3: CASSPSPNTEAFF. CDR3 nucleotides: TGTGCCAGCTCACCTTCCCCAAACACTGAAGCTTTCTTT.

The V call is TRBV9, the J call TRBJ2-7; 11 nucleotides match TRBD2. CDR3 size: 16 residues. V gave up 9 bases and J gave up 2 bases; unmatched junction bases: 13. Germline V gene data show CDR1 as SGDLS and CDR2 as YYNGEE. The CDR3: CATGSTSGSNTYEQYF. CDR3 DNA: TGTGCCACCGGATCTACTAGCGGGAGTAACACCTACGAGCAGTACTTC.

This chain uses TRBV5-1 with TRBJ2-7, with 10 bases fitting TRBD2. Trimming at V came to 3 bases and at J to 2 bases, leaving 11 bases not matched to a gene. The germline gives CDR1 SGHRS, CDR2 YFSETQ. There are 17 residues in the CDR3. The CDR3 is CASSSTGGAGGPYEQYF. CDR3 sequence (DNA): TGCGCCAGCAGCTCCACCGGGGGAGCGGGAGGGCCCTACGAGCAGTACTTC.

J is TRBJ1-4 and V is TRBV2; D is possibly TRBD1 (6 bases). This CDR3 region has 14 residues. CDR1 is SNHLY, CDR2 FYNNEI, per germline. The V gene lost 2 bases and the J gene lost 5 bases, with 9 bases spanning the gap. The CDR3 here is CASSETGMNEKLFF. CDR3 sequence (DNA): TGTGCCAGCAGTGAAACAGGGATGAATGAAAAACTGTTTTTT.

The CDR3 coding sequence is TGTGCCACCAGCAGAGGCGCGGTTGGGCAGCGGGAGCTTTATGAGCAGTTCTTC. It encodes CATSRGAVGQRELYEQFF. The rearrangement uses TRBV15 and TRBJ2-1; 8 bases match TRBD2. This CDR3 has 18 amino acids. Germline V gene data show CDR1 as LNHNV and CDR2 as YYDKDF (reference sequence). Trimming at V came to 1 base and at J to 8 bases, leaving 16 bases not matched to a gene.

This rearrangement joins TRBV19 to TRBJ1-2; D perhaps matches TRBD1 (6 bases). This CDR3 region has 14 residues. V dropped 4 bases and J dropped 8 bases, with 17 bases sitting between them. Per germline, CDR1 LNHDA and CDR2 SQIVND (reference sequence). CDR3 protein: CASSTLQGLRGYTF. DNA for the CDR3: TGTGCCAGTAGTACATTACAGGGATTGAGAGGCTACACCTTC.

This clone is a singleton in its sample. The V gene is TRBV14, the J gene TRBJ2-7; 13 bases align to TRBD2. J lost 6 bases, V lost 1 base, and 0 bases had no gene match. Germline V lookup: CDR1 SGHDN, CDR2 FVKESK. The CDR3 is 14 amino acids. The CDR3 reads CASSQGTSGSEQYF. The DNA for the CDR3 is TGTGCCAGCAGCCAAGGGACTAGCGGGAGCGAGCAGTACTTC.